This is a list of T cell receptor beta chains from one sample in a study. TCRdb re-derived calls from the RT-PCR reads in MiXCR, one entry per CDR3 protein. Here the sample spans around 700,000 distinct CDR3 sequences, 11% to 15% being singletons. The sequenced material came from memory CD4+ T cells from blood. The receptors were sampled from a female donor in good health, serving as a healthy control. The CDR3 runs from the conserved cysteine through the conserved F or W. The D gene is left open where the match is weak. Clone size is not always given. Where it is, it says once, few, many or a class for expanded clones.

V	J	size	D	CDR3	DNA
TRBV30	TRBJ2-7	many	TRBD2	CASTPSGTYEQYF	TGTGCCTCGACCCCTAGCGGAACCTACGAGCAGTACTTC
TRBV6-2/TRBV6-3	TRBJ2-7	-	-	CASIRADTYEQYF	TGTGCCAGTATACGGGCGGACACCTACGAGCAGTACTTC
TRBV6-5	TRBJ1-5	-	-	CASRGGTRNQPQHF	TGTGCCAGCAGAGGTGGGACACGCAATCAGCCCCAGCATTTT
TRBV7-3	TRBJ2-3	many	-	CASSLGDGDTQYF	TGTGCCAGCAGCTTAGGAGACGGGGATACGCAGTATTTT
TRBV5-5	TRBJ1-6	few	-	CASSFEFSPSPLHF	TGTGCCAGCAGCTTTGAGTTCTCCCCTTCACCCCTCCACTTT
TRBV4-2	TRBJ1-1	many	-	CASSQNRVMNTEAFF	TGTGCCAGCAGCCAAAACAGGGTGATGAACACTGAAGCTTTCTTT
TRBV6-1	TRBJ1-2	few	-	CASSEAYQQGGYGYTF	TGTGCCAGCAGTGAAGCTTACCAACAGGGAGGCTATGGCTACACCTTC
TRBV5-1	TRBJ2-5	-	TRBD1	CASSPSPGTGGLETQYF	TGCGCCAGCAGCCCCTCTCCCGGGACAGGGGGCTTAGAGACCCAGTACTTC
TRBV29-1	TRBJ2-5	-	TRBD1	CSVGPPGGLWETQYF	TGCAGCGTTGGCCCACCAGGGGGTCTCTGGGAGACCCAGTACTTC
TRBV28	TRBJ1-5	-	-	CASSPTGTFNQPQHF	TGTGCCAGCAGTCCGACGGGCACATTTAATCAGCCCCAGCATTTT
TRBV18	TRBJ1-6	-	-	CASSPGQTYNSPLHF	TGTGCCAGCTCACCGGGGCAGACCTATAATTCACCCCTCCACTTT
TRBV28	TRBJ2-3	-	TRBD2	CASTSLAGGGADTQYF	TGTGCCAGCACATCGCTAGCGGGAGGCGGGGCAGATACGCAGTATTTT
TRBV11-2	TRBJ2-1	-	-	CASSLDSGPYNEQFF	TGTGCCAGCAGCTTAGATAGCGGCCCCTACAATGAGCAGTTCTTC
TRBV5-1	TRBJ2-2	few	-	CASSVTGFTNTGELFF	TGCGCCAGCAGCGTCACAGGATTTACGAACACCGGGGAGCTGTTTTTT
TRBV12-3/TRBV12-4	TRBJ1-2	many	-	CASGGIRRNYGYTF	TGTGCCAGCGGTGGGATCCGACGGAACTATGGCTACACCTTC
TRBV4-1	TRBJ2-4	-	TRBD1	CASSQGHTGGDIQYF	TGCGCCAGCAGCCAAGGGCATACAGGGGGAGACATTCAGTACTTC
TRBV14	TRBJ2-3	-	-	CASSQVHTRGADTQYF	TGTGCCAGCAGCCAAGTACATACTAGAGGGGCGGATACGCAGTATTTT
TRBV10-3	TRBJ2-2	many	TRBD1	CAISESYTGQYTGELFF	TGTGCCATCAGTGAGTCCTATACGGGACAGTACACCGGGGAGCTGTTTTTT
TRBV9	TRBJ2-1	-	TRBD2	CASSPRGSGRFVLEQFF	TGTGCCAGCAGCCCCCGAGGTAGCGGGAGATTCGTATTGGAGCAGTTCTTC
TRBV20-1	TRBJ2-1	many	TRBD2	CSAVPTAGTYNEQFF	TGCAGTGCTGTCCCGACAGCGGGAACCTACAATGAGCAGTTCTTC
TRBV3-1	TRBJ1-1	few	-	CASRGPAVAFF	TGTGCCAGCAGGGGACCCGCCGTCGCTTTCTTT
TRBV7-9	TRBJ2-1	many	TRBD2	CASSRGTSAYNEQFF	TGTGCCAGCAGTCGCGGGACTAGCGCCTACAATGAGCAGTTCTTC
TRBV7-2	TRBJ1-5	many	-	CASSLDNQPQHF	TGTGCCAGCAGCTTAGACAATCAGCCCCAGCATTTT
TRBV4-2	TRBJ2-1	-	-	CASSQAKQGYEQFF	TGTGCCAGCAGCCAAGCGAAACAGGGCTATGAGCAGTTCTTC
TRBV20-1	TRBJ2-6	many	TRBD1	CSAPLDRVLGANVLTF	TGCAGTGCACCCCTCGACAGGGTACTTGGGGCCAACGTCCTGACTTTC
TRBV20-1	TRBJ2-7	many	-	CSARDALAYSYEQYF	TGCAGTGCTAGAGACGCCCTTGCCTACTCCTACGAGCAGTACTTC
TRBV12-3/TRBV12-4	TRBJ1-6	few	-	CASSPGPSYNSPLHF	TGTGCCAGCAGCCCGGGGCCCAGCTATAATTCACCCCTCCACTTT
TRBV20-1	TRBJ1-4	few	-	CSAKRADRTEKLFF	TGCAGTGCCAAAAGAGCCGACAGGACCGAAAAACTGTTTTTT
TRBV5-1	TRBJ2-7	-	-	CASSLGQSVYEQYF	TGCGCCAGCAGCTTGGGACAGTCGGTCTACGAGCAGTACTTC
TRBV27	TRBJ2-3	many	-	CASSQTSMGAPDTQYF	TGTGCCAGCAGTCAGACTAGTATGGGAGCACCAGATACGCAGTATTTT
TRBV4-2	TRBJ2-5	-	TRBD1	CASSQDGVQGARETQYF	TGTGCCAGCAGCCAAGACGGGGTACAGGGGGCCCGAGAGACCCAGTACTTC
TRBV3-1	TRBJ1-5	few	TRBD1	CASSQGQWPAQHF	TGTGCCAGCAGCCAGGGACAGTGGCCGGCCCAGCATTTT
TRBV7-2	TRBJ2-5	-	TRBD2	CASSLRAGYQETQYF	TGTGCCAGCAGCTTACGAGCGGGGTACCAAGAGACCCAGTACTTC
TRBV14	TRBJ2-5	few	-	CASSQSGGYSTQYF	TGTGCCAGCAGCCAGTCCGGGGGATATTCGACCCAGTACTTC
TRBV7-9	TRBJ1-4	-	-	CASSLGYGQGNEMVEKLFF	TGTGCCAGCAGCTTAGGTTACGGCCAGGGAAATGAGATGGTTGAAAAACTGTTTTTT
TRBV20-1	TRBJ2-3	-	TRBD2	CSARDSGGATDTQYF	TGCAGTGCTAGAGATAGCGGGGGGGCAACAGATACGCAGTATTTT
TRBV5-5	TRBJ2-3	few	TRBD1	CASSSGWGGQGSTDTQYF	TGTGCCAGCAGCTCCGGGTGGGGTGGACAGGGGTCCACAGATACGCAGTATTTT
TRBV6-6	TRBJ1-2	many	-	CASSYDRPNYGYTF	TGTGCCAGCAGTTACGACAGACCCAACTATGGCTACACCTTC
TRBV5-3	TRBJ2-3	-	TRBD1	CARRGQLPDTQYF	TGTGCCAGAAGGGGACAGTTGCCAGATACGCAGTATTTT
TRBV12-3/TRBV12-4	TRBJ2-1	-	-	CASSLAGADEQFF	TGTGCCAGCAGTTTAGCGGGGGCCGATGAGCAGTTCTTC
TRBV5-1	TRBJ2-2	many	-	CASSHQSPATGELFF	TGCGCCAGCAGTCATCAGAGCCCGGCTACCGGGGAGCTGTTTTTT
TRBV6-5	TRBJ2-6	many	-	CASSYHPTGYSGANVLTF	TGTGCCAGCAGTTACCACCCCACAGGGTACTCTGGGGCCAACGTCCTGACTTTC
TRBV20-1	TRBJ2-1	many	-	CSASGIRNEQFF	TGCAGTGCTAGCGGGATTCGTAATGAGCAGTTCTTC
TRBV6-6	TRBJ1-5	-	-	CASSYPQGQGNQPQHF	TGTGCCAGCAGTTATCCGCAGGGGCAGGGCAATCAGCCCCAGCATTTT
TRBV12-3/TRBV12-4	TRBJ1-2	few	-	CASSLRQTTGYTF	TGTGCCAGCAGCCTCAGACAGACTACCGGCTACACCTTC
TRBV10-3	TRBJ2-1	few	TRBD2	CATDAGTSSYNEQFF	TGTGCCACGGATGCCGGGACTAGCTCCTACAATGAGCAGTTCTTC
TRBV3-1	TRBJ2-5	-	TRBD2	CASSQESLAGETQYF	TGTGCCAGCAGCCAAGAGTCCCTAGCGGGAGAGACCCAGTACTTC
TRBV5-6	TRBJ2-1	few	-	CASSSGAGGQKGVF	TGTGCCAGCAGCTCGGGAGCTGGGGGACAGAAAGGGGTCTTC
TRBV11-2	TRBJ1-1	-	-	CASSFHPGRNTEAFF	TGTGCCAGCAGCTTTCACCCGGGGAGGAACACTGAAGCTTTCTTT
TRBV6-5	TRBJ2-5	few	-	CASPTDPTAYQETQYF	TGTGCCAGCCCTACTGATCCCACAGCGTACCAAGAGACCCAGTACTTC
TRBV6-5	TRBJ2-6	-	TRBD1	CASSYSVGAGGANGANVLTF	TGTGCCAGCAGTTACTCGGTCGGTGCAGGGGGCGCGAATGGGGCCAACGTCCTGACTTTC
TRBV7-2	TRBJ2-1	few	TRBD2	CASSSQSGGAINEQFF	TGTGCCAGCAGCTCCCAAAGCGGGGGGGCCATAAATGAGCAGTTCTTC
TRBV25-1	TRBJ1-2	many	-	CASSESGAYGYTF	TGTGCCAGCAGTGAATCGGGAGCCTATGGCTACACCTTC
TRBV2	TRBJ2-3	few	TRBD1	CASSSRTGGDKADTQYF	TGTGCCAGCAGTTCTAGGACAGGGGGCGACAAGGCAGATACGCAGTATTTT